Each of the 25 T cell receptor beta chains below was sequenced from the same sample in a study of T-cell reconstitution after alpha-beta-depleted transplantation in children. Unique molecular identifiers were used to barcode this TCRbeta library. TCRdb independently ran MiXCR on the PCR reads; one entry per CDR3 protein. The sample records almost 400,000 distinct CDR3 sequences, roughly 20% being singletons. This material consisted of PBMCs from the stem cell graft donor, taken from the stem cell graft. The receptors originated from a human donor who donated a stem cell graft to a child with acute myeloid leukemia.

This clonotype was counted ten times or more. V gene TRBV12-3 or TRBV12-4 combines with J gene TRBJ2-2; D not resolved. Trimming cost V 6 bases and J 2 bases, with 4 bases left between them. The length of the CDR3 is 12 residues. CDR3 in amino acids: CASSPNTGELFF. The CDR3 DNA reads as TGTGCCAGCAGCCCCAACACCGGGGAGCTGTTTTTT.

As concerns this clonotype: A read error may be the cause here, since a much bigger clone is one base away. J is TRBJ2-3 and V is TRBV20-1; 13 bases agree with TRBD2. Germline values: CDR1 DFQATT, CDR2 SNEGSKA (reference sequence). CDR3 length: 15 residues. CDR3 bases: TGCAGCCGACTAGCGGGAGGTCTGGGCACAGATACGCAGTTTTTT. As protein: CSRLAGGLGTDTQFF.

This clonotype was found many times. CDR3: CSVMGRLNEQFF. Here the CDR3 DNA reads TGCAGCGTAATGGGACGGTTAAATGAGCAGTTCTTC. The V gene is TRBV29-1, the J gene TRBJ2-1; perhaps D is TRBD1 or TRBD2 (5 bases each). Trimming shortened V by 6 bases and J by 7 bases, and 13 bases separated the two germline ends. Germline V lookup: CDR1 SQVTM, CDR2 ANQGSEA. The CDR3 totals 12 residues.

There are a few counts of this clonotype. The gene calls are TRBV12-3 or TRBV12-4 and TRBJ2-1, with TRBD1 matching 8 bases. CDR3 length: 15 residues. V lost 2 bases, J lost 9 bases, and 9 bases stayed unmatched. In DNA, the CDR3 is TGTGCCAGCAGTTTAACCGAGACAGGGGATGGTGAGCAGTTCTTC. Amino acids: CASSLTETGDGEQFF.

This clonotype was observed at least ten times. This chain connects TRBV27 to TRBJ2-5; TRBD1 or TRBD2 may be the D gene (5 bases each). Trimming took off 2 bases at V and 5 bases at J, with 9 bases between the two ends. Germline V gene data show CDR1 as MNHEY and CDR2 as SMNVEV (reference sequence). There are 13 residues in the CDR3. The CDR3 region is CASSLRWGETQYF. CDR3 bases: TGTGCCAGCAGTTTACGATGGGGGGAGACCCAGTACTTC.

The rearrangement uses TRBV20-1 and TRBJ2-1; D is possibly TRBD2 (5 bases). Germline assignment: CDR1 DFQATT and CDR2 SNEGSKA (reference sequence). The CDR3 is 14 amino acids. Trimming cost V 6 bases and J 9 bases, with 21 bases left between them. The CDR3 is CSAVGVWASSEQFF. The CDR3 coding sequence is TGCAGTGCCGTTGGAGTTTGGGCTAGCTCTGAGCAGTTCTTC.

This rearrangement joins TRBV12-3 or TRBV12-4 to TRBJ1-2, with D possibly matching TRBD1 (6 bases). This CDR3 comprises 14 residues. V lost 3 bases, J lost 4 bases, and 12 bases lay in between. The CDR3 DNA follows: TGTGCCAGCAGTTTTTCAGGGGAGGGCTATGGCTACACCTTC. It specifies CASSFSGEGYGYTF.

This clonotype has at least ten counts. This chain connects TRBV20-1 to TRBJ2-1; no firm D call. The length of the CDR3 is 14 residues. CDR1 is DFQATT, CDR2 SNEGSKA, per germline (reference sequence). Trimming left V 3 bases short and J 0 bases short, with 9 bases between. As DNA, the CDR3 is TGCAGTGCTAGTGATGCGAGCTCCTACAATGAGCAGTTCTTC. It codes for CSASDASSYNEQFF.

The chain joins TRBV3-1 to TRBJ2-1; 10 bases map to TRBD2. V shed 1 base and J 4 bases; nucleotides not matched to a gene: 7. Germline V gives CDR1 LGHDT, CDR2 YNNKEL (reference sequence). The CDR3 has 17 residues. The CDR3 here is CASSQVLLAGAYNEQFF. The CDR3 bases are TGTGCCAGCAGCCAAGTCCTTCTAGCGGGAGCTTACAATGAGCAGTTCTTC.

This sequence joins TRBV20-1 and TRBJ2-1; D perhaps matches TRBD2 (6 bases). The V end was cut by 6 bases, the J end by 3 bases, with 18 bases between. This CDR3 is built from 15 residues. The germline CDR1 and CDR2 sequences are DFQATT and SNEGSKA (reference sequence). The CDR3 sequence: CSAPRGGGDYNEQFF. CDR3 nucleotide sequence: TGCAGTGCCCCCCGGGGTGGCGGGGACTACAATGAGCAGTTCTTC.

This chain links TRBV6-1 with TRBJ2-6, with D tentatively TRBD1 (6 bases). CDR3 size: 16 residues. Germline loops: CDR1 MNHNS, CDR2 SASEGT. Trimming took off 10 bases at V and 0 bases at J, with 16 bases between the two ends. The CDR3 DNA is TGTGCCACCCCGGGGACAATGATCTCTGGGGCCAACGTCCTGACTTTC. This encodes CATPGTMISGANVLTF.

The J gene is TRBJ2-1, the V gene TRBV20-1; 8 bases are a match to TRBD2. The CDR3 consists of 13 residues. V was pared by 0 bases and J by 7 bases, with 2 bases of the junction left unmatched. Germline loops: CDR1 DFQATT, CDR2 SNEGSKA (reference sequence). The CDR3 nucleotides read TGCAGTGCTAGAGAGGGGACTAGAAATGAGCAGTTCTTC. Protein sequence: CSAREGTRNEQFF.

This clonotype has only a few counts. This chain joins TRBV11-2 and TRBJ1-6; D is undetermined. Germline CDR1 reads SGHAT; CDR2 reads FQNNGV. V lost 1 base and J 7 bases, leaving 8 bases between the germline ends. The CDR3 sequence is 14 residues long. The CDR3 reads CASSLGAENSPLHF. Here the CDR3 DNA reads TGTGCCAGCAGCTTAGGAGCCGAGAATTCACCCCTCCACTTT.

The rearrangement links TRBV12-3 or TRBV12-4 to TRBJ2-1, with unresolved D. V dropped 5 bases and J dropped 4 bases, with 15 bases sitting between them. The CDR3 is 15 amino acids. CDR3 nucleotide sequence: TGTGCCAGCAGTCCGAAGGTGTCTCGTTACAATGAGCAGTTCTTC. Encoded protein: CASSPKVSRYNEQFF.

The genes are TRBV20-1 and TRBJ2-7, with D perhaps assigned TRBD1 or TRBD2 (5 bases each). Trimming took 7 bases from V and 6 from J, leaving 16 bases between them. The CDR3 is 12 amino acids. Per the germline V gene, CDR1 is DFQATT and CDR2 is SNEGSKA (reference sequence). The CDR3 nucleotides read TGCAGTGGGGGTGGCAGGGAGCGCGAGCAGTACTTC. Translation gives CSGGGREREQYF.

This CDR3 reads CASSETATNEKLFF. DNA of the CDR3: TGCGCCAGCAGCGAGACAGCAACTAATGAAAAACTGTTTTTT. The chain uses TRBV5-1 and TRBJ1-4; D might be TRBD1 (5 bases). V shed 4 bases and J shed 0 bases, with 7 bases lying between them. Germline loops: CDR1 SGHRS, CDR2 YFSETQ. This CDR3 is 14 amino acids long. Looking up the rest from reference TRBV5-1 and TRBJ1-4 gives the full variable domain: KAGVTQTPRYLIKTRGQQVTLSCSPISGHRSVSWYQQTPGQGLQFLFEYFSETQRNKGNFPGRFSGRQFSNSRSEMNVSTLELGDSALYLCASSETATNEKLFFGSGTQLSVL.

This clonotype has a handful of counts. The chain carries TRBV2 and TRBJ2-2; 9 nucleotides line up with TRBD2. The V gene's germline CDR1 is SNHLY and CDR2 FYNNEI. V lost 5 bases, J lost 2 bases, and 3 bases stayed unmatched. The CDR3 is 15 residues long. The CDR3 bases are TGTGCCAGCAGTTTTAGCGGGAGTAACACCGGGGAGCTGTTTTTT. This encodes CASSFSGSNTGELFF. Full variable domain (missing parts from reference TRBV2 and TRBJ2-2): EPEVTQTPSHQVTQMGQEVILRCVPISNHLYFYWYRQILGQKVEFLVSFYNNEISEKSEIFDDQFSVERPDGSNFTLKIRSTKLEDSAMYFCASSFSGSNTGELFFGEGSRLTVL.

This clonotype has more than one count but fewer than ten. The chain carries TRBV20-1 and TRBJ2-7; D may be TRBD1 (5 bases). Germline V gene data show CDR1 as DFQATT and CDR2 as SNEGSKA (reference sequence). V lost 3 bases to trimming and J lost 0 bases, with 15 bases between them. The CDR3 length is 15 residues. The CDR3 DNA follows: TGCAGTGCTAGCGGACATGGGGTTAGCTCCTACGAGCAGTACTTC. This translates into CSASGHGVSSYEQYF.

The chain joins TRBV10-2 to TRBJ1-1, with 10 bases lining up with TRBD1. This CDR3 comprises 12 residues. V shed 8 bases and J 6 bases; nucleotides not matched to a gene: 3. Germline values: CDR1 WSHSY, CDR2 SAAADI. The CDR3 here is CASQDRGSEAFF. The CDR3 DNA follows: TGCGCCAGCCAGGACAGGGGGTCTGAAGCTTTCTTT.

The chain combines TRBV28 with TRBJ2-2; D is unclear. Per the germline V gene, CDR1 is MDHEN and CDR2 is SYDVKM. V lost 7 bases and J 6 bases, leaving 12 bases between the germline ends. The CDR3 has 13 amino acids. The CDR3 protein is CASIKAEAGELFF. The CDR3 DNA is TGTGCCAGCATCAAGGCCGAGGCCGGGGAGCTGTTTTTT.

The chain is built from TRBV4-1 and TRBJ2-7; D is uncertain. Between the trimmed V and J ends, which lost 2 bases and 2 bases, there was a span of 16 bases. This CDR3 has 16 residues. CDR1 MGHRA and CDR2 YSYEKL come from the germline V gene. The DNA for the CDR3 is TGCGCCAGCAGCCAAAGTCTCGTGGGAAGACCCTACGAGCAGTACTTC. It encodes CASSQSLVGRPYEQYF.

This rearrangement joins TRBV2 to TRBJ2-7; no reliable D call. CDR1 is SNHLY, CDR2 FYNNEI, per germline. The CDR3 is 14 residues long. Between the trimmed V and J ends, which lost 3 bases and 2 bases, there was a span of 11 bases. The CDR3 nucleotides read TGTGCCAGCAGTGATGAGACTGTTACCTACGAGCAGTACTTC. Residues: CASSDETVTYEQYF.

With regard to this clonotype: A much larger clone lies one base from this, so it may be a read error. The rearrangement links TRBV27 to TRBJ2-5, with D hard to call. Germline CDR1 MNHEY, CDR2 SMNVEV (reference sequence). The CDR3 length is 13 residues. Here the CDR3 reads CASSYRKQESQYF. As DNA, the CDR3 is TGTGCCAGCAGTTATCGCAAGCAAGAGAGCCAGTACTTC.

This clonotype was picked up a small number of times. The rearrangement uses TRBV5-1 and TRBJ2-1; the D is unclear. Per the germline V gene, CDR1 is SGHRS and CDR2 is YFSETQ. The V and J ends lost 0 bases and 15 bases respectively, with 13 bases between them. This CDR3 is 12 amino acids long. The CDR3 DNA sequence: TGCGCCAGCAGCTTGGTGACCCCCCCGGGGTTCTTC. This translates into CASSLVTPPGFF.

This clonotype was counted many times. A much larger clonotype is one base distant, so this may be a read error. The rearrangement links TRBV12-3 or TRBV12-4 to TRBJ2-1; D gene ambiguous. V shed 3 bases and J shed 6 bases, with 3 bases lying between them. The CDR3 loop spans 11 amino acids. DNA of the CDR3: TGTGCCAGCAGTTTTATCAATGAGCAGTTCTTC. The encoded protein is CASSFINEQFF.